The 30 T cell receptor beta chains below come from one sample, sequenced in a study of CD8 T cells in ankylosing spondylitis. MiXCR, applied by TCRdb to the 5' RACE reads, yields one record per CDR3 protein. The sample shows roughly 130,000 distinct CDR3 sequences, about a tenth of them seen only once. Sequencing input: blood, either unsorted or a sorted T cell fraction (not recorded which). These receptors were taken from a male donor with ankylosing spondylitis or in good health (not recorded which).

In its sample, this clonotype was seen many times. The rearrangement joins TRBV20-1 to TRBJ1-2; D is undetermined. With 0 bases removed from V and 4 bases from J, the gap between germline ends came to 12 bases. From germline, CDR1 is DFQATT and CDR2 SNEGSKA (reference sequence). This CDR3 region has 14 residues. The CDR3 nucleotides read TGCAGTGCTAGAGATCGTCAGGCCACCTATGGCTACACCTTC. This codes for CSARDRQATYGYTF.

This clonotype has a handful of counts. The J gene is TRBJ2-1, the V gene TRBV10-3; 7 bases are a match to TRBD2. The CDR3 is 16 residues long. With V trimmed by 0 bases and J by 0 bases, 2 bases remained unmatched. The germline V gene has CDR1 ENHRY and CDR2 SYGVKD. CDR3 loop: CAISESGGASYNEQFF. DNA for the CDR3: TGTGCCATCAGTGAGTCGGGAGGGGCCTCCTACAATGAGCAGTTCTTC.

This clonotype occurred a few times. The V call is TRBV7-6, the J call TRBJ2-1; 11 bases match TRBD2. CDR1 and CDR2 (germline): SGHVS, FNYEAQ. The V and J ends lost 5 bases and 4 bases, in that order; junction bases with no gene match: 4. This CDR3 contains 15 residues. CDR3 sequence (DNA): TGTGCCAGCAGCGTAGTAGCGGGAGGGTACAATGAGCAGTTCTTC. Translated, it gives CASSVVAGGYNEQFF.

The V gene is TRBV20-1, the J gene TRBJ2-1, with 8 bases aligning to TRBD2. The germline V gene encodes CDR1 DFQATT and CDR2 SNEGSKA (reference sequence). V was clipped by 7 bases and J by 1 base; unmatched bases: 12. The CDR3 loop spans 16 amino acids. CDR3 amino acids: CSGATSGAGSYNEQFF. The CDR3, as DNA: TGCAGTGGGGCAACTAGCGGTGCTGGGTCCTACAATGAGCAGTTCTTC.

This clonotype was recorded many times. The V and J genes are TRBV12-3 or TRBV12-4 and TRBJ2-7, with 8 bases that match TRBD1. The ends lost 8 bases at V and 4 bases at J; junction bases unmatched: 7. The CDR3 loop spans 13 amino acids. The CDR3 loop reads CASSPGGWYEQYF. CDR3 nucleotides: TGTGCCAGCTCTCCAGGGGGCTGGTACGAGCAGTACTTC.

This clonotype was picked up many times. V usage is TRBV11-2 and J usage is TRBJ2-7; D is unresolved. This CDR3 contains 13 residues. Looked up from germline, CDR1 is SGHAT and CDR2 is FQNNGV. V lost 1 base, J lost 7 bases, and 11 bases lay in between. CDR3 residues: CASSLAPAIEQYF. DNA for the CDR3: TGTGCCAGCAGCTTAGCCCCCGCTATAGAGCAGTACTTC. The full variable domain, its missing parts supplied by reference TRBV11-2 and TRBJ2-7, is EAGVAQSPRYKIIEKRQSVAFWCNPISGHATLYWYQQILGQGPKLLIQFQNNGVVDDSQLPKDRFSAERLKGVDSTLKIQPAKLEDSAVYLCASSLAPAIEQYFGPGTRLTVT.

This clonotype came up many times. This rearrangement joins TRBV20-1 to TRBJ2-7; 9 positions match TRBD2. CDR1 and CDR2 from the germline V gene are DFQATT and SNEGSKA (reference sequence). The CDR3 consists of 15 residues. V lost 3 bases and J lost 4; bases outside the gene matches: 10. The CDR3 nucleotides read TGCAGTGCTAGTAGCGCTAGCGGGACGCAATACGAGCAGTACTTC. Translation: CSASSASGTQYEQYF.

This clonotype was observed a handful of times. Compared with germline, one end of the junction differs, possibly owing to a read error. The chain couples TRBV20-1 to TRBJ2-5, with D possibly matching TRBD1 (6 bases). Per the germline V gene, CDR1 is DFQATT and CDR2 is SNEGSKA (reference sequence). There are 16 residues in the CDR3. The CDR3 region has the DNA TGCTGTGCCCTGGGGGCAAAAGGGCCGAACCAAGAGACCCAGTACTTC. Translating it yields CCALGAKGPNQETQYF.

The table lists this clonotype with many counts. The rearrangement links TRBV7-2 to TRBJ2-5; 7 bases align to TRBD2. Trimming took 5 bases from V and 0 from J; bases not matched to a gene: 6. CDR1 is SGHTA and CDR2 is FQGNSA in the germline V gene. The CDR3 length is 15 residues. The CDR3 protein is CASSLYSGYQETQYF. CDR3 coding DNA: TGTGCCAGCAGCCTATATAGCGGGTACCAAGAGACCCAGTACTTC.

This clonotype was detected many times. The chain carries TRBV12-3 or TRBV12-4 and TRBJ1-4, with D unclear. The CDR3 length is 15 residues. Trimming took 7 bases from V and 1 from J, leaving 13 bases between them. The CDR3 sequence is CASTPAGGTNEKLFF. CDR3 in DNA: TGTGCCAGCACCCCTGCGGGAGGAACTAATGAAAAACTGTTTTTT.

The chain joins TRBV3-1 to TRBJ2-3, with D hard to call. Germline V CDR1 and CDR2: LGHDT, YNNKEL (reference sequence). The CDR3 sequence is 12 residues long. The germline V and J ends were trimmed by 1 base and 4 bases, with 3 bases remaining between them. CDR3 nucleotides: TGTGCCAGCAGCCAAGTGGCAGATACGCAGTATTTT. It specifies CASSQVADTQYF.

This clonotype was seen many times. This chain links TRBV7-2 with TRBJ2-7; 7 positions agree with TRBD1. Per germline, CDR1 SGHTA and CDR2 FQGNSA. This CDR3 is 16 amino acids long. V shed 5 bases, J shed 3 bases, and the junction held 13 bases outside the gene matches. CDR3 sequence reads: CASSNRETGVNYEQYF. CDR3 nucleotides: TGTGCCAGCAGCAATAGGGAAACAGGGGTCAACTACGAGCAGTACTTC.

This clonotype was detected a few times. This chain joins TRBV25-1 and TRBJ2-1; 7 bases agree with TRBD1. V gave up 0 bases and J gave up 1 base; unmatched junction bases: 6. Germline lookup yields CDR1 MGHDK and CDR2 SYGVNS. The length of the CDR3 is 17 residues. The CDR3: CASSEYDRDVSYNEQFF. The CDR3 nucleotides are TGTGCCAGCAGTGAATATGACAGGGATGTTTCCTACAATGAGCAGTTCTTC.

V usage is TRBV3-1 and J usage is TRBJ2-1; no clear D gene. Germline CDR1 and CDR2: LGHDT and YNNKEL (reference sequence). This CDR3 has 14 amino acids. Trimming took 1 base from V and 7 from J, leaving 11 bases between them. For the CDR3, the DNA is TGTGCCAGCAGCCAAGGGCACGGTAGAAATGAGCAGTTCTTC. Translating it yields CASSQGHGRNEQFF.

This clonotype was detected only a few times. This chain links TRBV11-2 with TRBJ2-3; TRBD2 might be the D (7 bases). V dropped 6 bases and J dropped 7 bases, with 29 bases sitting between them. This CDR3 spans 18 amino acids. Looked up from germline, CDR1 is SGHAT and CDR2 is FQNNGV. The chain's CDR3 is CASSPGGLAASVVNTQYF. The DNA of the CDR3 is TGTGCCAGCAGTCCCGGGGGGCTAGCAGCCTCGGTAGTAAATACGCAGTATTTT.

This clonotype was detected many times. This sequence joins TRBV6-2 or TRBV6-3 and TRBJ2-5; D is possibly TRBD2 (5 bases). This CDR3 contains 13 residues. Trimming took off 6 bases at V and 5 bases at J, with 13 bases between the two ends. Germline V gene sequence: CDR1 MNHEY, CDR2 SVGEGT. The CDR3 coding sequence is TGTGCCAGCAGGGAACTAGGGTCCGAGACCCAGTACTTC. It yields the protein CASRELGSETQYF.

This clonotype was detected a few times. This chain links TRBV27 with TRBJ1-6; 9 bases agree with TRBD1. The CDR3 is made up of 17 amino acids. J was trimmed by 9 bases and V by 5 bases; bases with no gene match: 14. Germline V CDR1 and CDR2: MNHEY, SMNVEV (reference sequence). The CDR3 sequence is CASSPGTGTGPISPLHF. The CDR3 DNA sequence: TGTGCCAGCAGTCCCGGGACAGGGACGGGTCCGATTTCACCCCTCCACTTT.

This chain uses TRBV7-8 with TRBJ1-5, with TRBD1 as a possible D gene (5 bases). V lost 4 bases, J lost 2 bases, and 15 bases lay in between. Germline assignment: CDR1 SGHVS and CDR2 FQNEAQ. The CDR3 has 16 amino acids. CDR3 region: CASSSSGGMGNQPQHF. The DNA of the CDR3 is TGTGCCAGCAGCTCTAGCGGGGGTATGGGCAATCAGCCCCAGCATTTT.

In its sample, this clonotype was seen once. A read error may explain this, as a much larger clone is one base away. As the CDR3 is not closed by the conserved phenylalanine or tryptophan, this likely results from a read error. The chain joins TRBV6-2 or TRBV6-3 to TRBJ1-1; 8 nucleotides match TRBD1. The trim removed 4 bases at V and 4 bases at J, leaving 8 bases unmatched. There are 15 residues in the CDR3. CDR1 is MNHEY, CDR2 SVGEGT, per germline. Here the CDR3 DNA reads TGTGCCAGCAGTTCTTGGACAGGGAAGACCACTGAAGCTTTCCTT. It encodes CASSSWTGKTTEAFL.

This clonotype was counted a few times. The chain links TRBV21-1 to TRBJ1-5; the table names TRBD1, a call not compared with the DNA. TRBV21-1 represents a pseudogene. The CDR3 totals 17 residues. The CDR3 is CASKESRGNLWNQPQHF. As DNA, the CDR3 is TGTGCCAGCAAGGAATCCCGAGGAAACCTTTGGAATCAGCCCCAGCATTTT.

The table lists this clonotype with many counts. The chain has TRBV6-5 and TRBJ1-5, with 8 positions matching TRBD1. Germline values: CDR1 MNHEY, CDR2 SVGAGI. The CDR3 extends over 15 amino acids. V was clipped by 2 bases and J by 4 bases; unmatched bases: 4. The CDR3 is CASSYAGGPNQPQHF. The CDR3 nucleotides are TGTGCCAGCAGTTACGCAGGGGGCCCAAATCAGCCCCAGCATTTT.

This clonotype was picked up many times. V is TRBV9 and J is TRBJ1-1, with 8 bases that match TRBD1. The trim removed 0 bases at V and 7 bases at J, leaving 11 bases unmatched. CDR1 is SGDLS, CDR2 YYNGEE, per germline. This CDR3 has 16 residues. CDR3 nucleotides: TGTGCCAGCAGCGTAGGTCTCCAGGGGGCCTACCGTGAAGCTTTCTTT. As protein: CASSVGLQGAYREAFF.

There are many counts of this clonotype. This chain joins TRBV5-1 and TRBJ2-1; 10 nucleotides agree with TRBD2. With 2 bases clipped from V and 9 bases from J, the junction kept 14 bases outside the gene matches. The CDR3 extends over 17 amino acids. Germline-derived CDR1 and CDR2 are SGHRS and YFSETQ. CDR3 sequence reads: CASSLNLISGRNGEQFF. The CDR3, as DNA: TGCGCCAGCAGCTTAAACCTAATTAGCGGGAGGAATGGTGAGCAGTTCTTC.

In this sample, this clonotype turned up many times. This rearrangement joins TRBV3-1 to TRBJ2-7, with 8 positions matching TRBD1. V lost 3 bases to trimming and J lost 2 bases; unmatched junction nucleotides: 12. Germline CDR1 LGHDT, CDR2 YNNKEL (reference sequence). This CDR3 region has 17 residues. This CDR3 reads CASSHSLGTGHTYEQYF. The CDR3 coding sequence is TGTGCCAGCAGCCACTCGCTCGGGACAGGACACACCTACGAGCAGTACTTC.

In its sample, this clonotype was seen a few times. The chain joins TRBV5-4 to TRBJ2-2; 9 nucleotides line up with TRBD1. CDR3 length: 20 residues. Germline-derived CDR1 and CDR2 are SGHNT and YYREEE (reference sequence). The junction had 17 bases not matched to a gene; V was cut back by 2 bases and J by 3 bases. In nucleotides, the CDR3 is TGTGCCAGCAGCTTTCCGTCGGGGACAGGGTCGGGTTTGGACACCGGGGAGCTGTTTTTT. Amino acids: CASSFPSGTGSGLDTGELFF. The variable domain in full, with the rest retrieved from reference TRBV5-4 and TRBJ2-2, is ETGVTQSPTHLIKTRGQQVTLRCSSQSGHNTVSWYQQALGQGPQFIFQYYREEENGRGNFPPRFSGLQFPNYSSELNVNALELDDSALYLCASSFPSGTGSGLDTGELFFGEGSRLTVL.

This clonotype appeared many times. This sequence joins TRBV4-3 and TRBJ1-2; D remains unclear. V shed 0 bases and J shed 11 bases, with 16 bases lying between them. Germline V gives CDR1 LGHNA, CDR2 YSLEER. The CDR3 extends over 14 amino acids. The CDR3 sequence: CASSQEPQQRRYTF. As DNA, the CDR3 is TGCGCCAGCAGCCAAGAACCGCAGCAGAGACGATACACCTTC.

Ten or more counts support this clonotype. The CDR3 coding sequence is TGTGCCAGCAGCTACTCCTTGGTTCAGGGGAGCGTCCAGTACTTC. It codes for CASSYSLVQGSVQYF. This chain joins TRBV12-3 or TRBV12-4 and TRBJ2-7, with D tentatively TRBD1 (6 bases). Trimming shortened V by 6 bases and J by 10 bases, and 25 bases separated the two germline ends. This CDR3 is 15 amino acids long.

This clonotype came up many times. This chain links TRBV7-2 with TRBJ2-7, with D perhaps being TRBD1 or TRBD2 (5 bases each). With 5 bases removed from V and 3 bases from J, the gap between germline ends came to 14 bases. The CDR3 loop spans 14 amino acids. CDR1 is SGHTA and CDR2 is FQGNSA in the germline V gene. This CDR3 is CASSPRDRLYEQYF. The DNA for the CDR3 is TGTGCCAGCAGCCCCAGGGACCGTCTCTACGAGCAGTACTTC.

Only a few counts were recorded for this clonotype. The V gene is TRBV7-2, the J gene TRBJ2-2; D perhaps matches TRBD2 (5 bases). The germline V and J ends were trimmed by 5 bases and 0 bases, with 13 bases remaining between them. Germline values: CDR1 SGHTA, CDR2 FQGNSA. This CDR3 has 16 amino acids. The CDR3 bases are TGTGCCAGCAGCCCGAGGGCTCCCGCGAACACCGGGGAGCTGTTTTTT. Translation: CASSPRAPANTGELFF.

This clonotype was observed many times. The chain recombines TRBV20-1 with TRBJ2-3; the D is unclear. The germline CDR1 and CDR2 sequences are DFQATT and SNEGSKA (reference sequence). The CDR3 sequence is 16 residues long. The V and J ends lost 0 bases and 0 bases respectively, with 13 bases between them. The CDR3 sequence is CSARDPEKTSTDTQYF. For the CDR3, the DNA is TGCAGTGCTAGAGACCCGGAAAAAACTAGCACAGATACGCAGTATTTT.